One sample yielded the 5 T cell receptor beta chains listed below, sequenced in a study of cytomegalovirus exposure and HLA in healthy donors listed by TCRdb under 2017. The receptor library was made with the immunoSEQ multiplex PCR assay. A mixture of 60 forward primers for TCR Vbeta segments and 13 reverse primers for TCR Jbeta segments was used in the multiplex PCR. TCRdb's version of the immuneACCESS table is confined to in-frame rearrangements and falls short of the full clone set. An unresolved V gene accounts for under half of the shortfall where checked; the remainder is of unknown origin. For this sample there are 75,000 to 95,000 clones; 55% to 70% appear just once. Of the sample, about 22% is held by the ten largest clones. The sample comprised PBMCs. All receptors come from a woman in her 50s in good health and CMV-seropositive.

The V and J genes are TRBV5-1 and TRBJ2-7, with D possibly being TRBD1 (6 bases). This CDR3 has 15 residues. Germline-derived CDR1 and CDR2 are SGHRS and YFSETQ. With 0 bases removed from V and 2 bases from J, the gap between germline ends came to 12 bases. CDR3 residues: CASSLGDTFTYEQYF. The DNA of the CDR3 is TGCGCCAGCAGCTTGGGGGACACCTTTACCTACGAGCAGTACTTC.

This clone was detected a few times. The V gene is TRBV4-1, the J gene TRBJ2-1; D remains unclear. The germline V gene encodes CDR1 MGHRA and CDR2 YSYEKL. CDR3 size: 15 residues. V gave up 2 bases and J gave up 0 bases, with 8 bases separating them. CDR3 DNA sequence: TGCGCCAGCAGCCAAATGCCCGGCTCCTACAATGAGCAGTTCTTC. Translating it yields CASSQMPGSYNEQFF.

This chain links TRBV27 with TRBJ1-2; TRBD1 is a possible D gene (5 bases). Germline V CDR1 and CDR2: MNHEY, SMNVEV (reference sequence). The CDR3 has 13 amino acids. The ends were cut back, 3 bases at V and 3 bases at J, with 8 bases in the middle. The CDR3 loop reads CASSFAGDYGYTF. CDR3 DNA sequence: TGTGCCAGCAGTTTTGCGGGGGACTATGGCTACACCTTC.

This rearrangement joins TRBV7-9 to TRBJ1-6; D is perhaps TRBD1 (5 bases). Trimming cost V 1 base and J 10 bases, with 11 bases left between them. The germline CDR1 and CDR2 sequences are SEHNR and FQNEAQ (reference sequence). This CDR3 has 14 residues. CDR3 bases: TGTGCCAGCAGCTTAGGGGCAGGGAGGTCACCCCTCCACTTT. Encoded protein: CASSLGAGRSPLHF.

This clone was counted only a few times. The chain employs TRBV5-6 and TRBJ2-1; 12 nucleotides match TRBD1. The ends lost 2 bases at V and 7 bases at J; junction bases unmatched: 7. Germline V gives CDR1 SGHDT, CDR2 YYEEEE. The CDR3 contains 16 residues. The CDR3: CASSLPGQGAMNEQFF. CDR3 coding DNA: TGTGCCAGCAGCTTACCGGGACAGGGGGCGATGAATGAGCAGTTCTTC.